This entry concerns a single TCR beta chain. This entry is derived from a study of naive and memory T cell subsets. The germline gives CDR1 MNHEY, CDR2 SVGAGI. With 8 bases removed from V and 9 bases from J, the gap between germline ends came to 11 bases. This CDR3 has 12 amino acids. The beta constant-region primer was an equimolar mix of two oligonucleotides covering TRBC1 and TRBC2. TCRdb analysed the UMI-ligation and nested PCR reads with MiXCR anew, one entry per CDR3 protein. This sample carries about 85,000 distinct CDR3 sequences, under 15% of them seen once, and the ten largest clones take around 0.9%.

The TCR was taken from a human donor in good health. The gene calls are TRBV6-5 and TRBJ1-6; D gene ambiguous. The material sequenced was central memory CD4+ T cells from blood. The DNA of the CDR3 is TGTGCCAGCGGTCGGGGAGGTTCACCCCTCCACTTT. As protein: CASGRGGSPLHF.